This T cell receptor beta chain is from a study of regulatory T cells in long-lasting Graves disease. Study-wide findings and caveats: Favored gene segments in persistent disease were TRBV28, TRBJ1-2 and TRBJ2-5.

CDR3 regions were amplified by Arm-PCR using iRepertoire HTBI primers to build TCR beta libraries. One entry per CDR3 protein results from TCRdb running MiXCR on the multiplex PCR reads. This table has roughly 380,000 distinct CDR3 sequences, 16% appearing once. This clonotype appeared many times. Its target is unknown. The CDR3 contains 12 residues. V shed 4 bases and J shed 6 bases, with 10 bases lying between them. Per germline, CDR1 SQVTM and CDR2 ANQGSEA. Time point: newly diagnosed GD, antithyroid drugs for less than 3 months. RNA isolated from PBMCs was used to make the TCR library. The same sample was also studied in work on T cells in Graves' hyperthyroidism and ophthalmopathy.

Specimen: peripheral blood mononuclear cells (PBMCs), collected at new diagnosis, from a patient treated with antithyroid drugs. The chain carries TRBV29-1 and TRBJ2-1; D unresolved. This sequence was found in a man aged 40-55 years with Graves disease. This CDR3 is CSVARVFNEQFF. The CDR3 DNA sequence: TGCAGCGTTGCTCGAGTATTCAATGAGCAGTTCTTC.